This entry lists 5 T cell receptor beta chains sequenced from one sample in a study of blood T cell repertoires in COVID-19 (dated by TCRdb to 2020 to 2022). Libraries were made using the immunoSEQ multiplex PCR assay. Sourced from immuneACCESS, this table was stored by TCRdb with only in-frame sequences that have V and J called. A share of the clones is absent; for the studies checked, an unresolved V gene accounts for under half, and the remainder has no known explanation. The sample has 69,000 or so clones on record, about 80% of them singletons. The top ten constitute roughly 14% of the sample. The sample was peripheral blood. The receptors were sampled from a man aged 50 to 60 with COVID-19, enrolled during active disease.

The J gene is TRBJ1-1, the V gene TRBV18, with 7 nucleotides matching TRBD1. In germline, CDR1 is KGHSH, CDR2 LQKENI. Trimming cost V 2 bases and J 3 bases; bases outside gene matches: 9. CDR3 length: 16 amino acids. CDR3 sequence reads: CASSPSSTGADTEAFF. The CDR3 coding sequence is TGTGCCAGCTCACCATCCTCTACAGGGGCAGACACTGAAGCTTTCTTT.

The chain links TRBV5-4 to TRBJ2-7, with a weak D call TRBD1 (5 bases). The germline gives CDR1 SGHNT, CDR2 YYREEE (reference sequence). Trimming left V 0 bases short and J 5 bases short, with 9 bases between. The CDR3 is 13 residues long. In DNA form, the CDR3 reads TGTGCCAGCAGCTTGGCAGGGTTGGACGAGCAGTACTTC. Its translation: CASSLAGLDEQYF.

The genes are TRBV5-8 and TRBJ2-5, with TRBD2 as a possible D gene (5 bases). Germline V lookup: CDR1 SGHTS, CDR2 YDEGEE. V gave up 4 bases and J gave up 5 bases, with 18 bases separating them. The CDR3 is 15 residues long. The CDR3 DNA reads as TGTGCCAGCAGCCCGTATTCCCTAGCTGGCGAGACCCAGTACTTC. This translates into CASSPYSLAGETQYF.

This chain uses TRBV25-1 with TRBJ1-4; D gene uncertain. V shed 7 bases and J shed 6 bases, with 15 bases lying between them. Germline CDR1 is MGHDK and CDR2 is SYGVNS. CDR3 length: 14 residues. Written as DNA, the CDR3 is TGTGCCAGCACACCGCCAGAACGGGATGAAAAACTGTTTTTT. It codes for CASTPPERDEKLFF.

The chain carries TRBV2 and TRBJ1-3; TRBD1 is a possible D gene (5 bases). The CDR3 extends over 17 amino acids. Germline V gene sequence: CDR1 SNHLY, CDR2 FYNNEI. Between the trimmed V and J ends, which lost 7 bases and 3 bases, there was a span of 22 bases. The CDR3 loop is CASIAEIGARIGNTIYF. CDR3 in DNA: TGTGCCAGCATTGCTGAGATAGGGGCTAGGATTGGAAACACCATATATTTT.